This T cell receptor (beta chain) is drawn from a study of tissue T cells after allogeneic stem cell transplantation. Study-level findings and limits: Within patients, tissue anatomy strongly shaped TCR repertoire composition. Few T cell clones were shared across patients, but motif clusters showed tissue-specific shared signatures. Limitations included a small, clinically heterogeneous cohort and limited sampling depth.

CDR1 and CDR2 (germline): SGHDT, YYEEEE. CDR3 length equals 14 residues. Trimming left V 5 bases short and J 0 bases short, with 6 bases between. Autopsy tissues included GI tract, liver, skin and lymphoid organs. Data came from immunoSEQ multiplex PCR; TCRdb stores just in-frame clones and leaves some out. The table has roughly 9,900 clones, 60% seen once. Details on this clone: Its antigen is not known.

The chain is built from TRBV5-6 and TRBJ2-6; D is undetermined. This specimen was tissue from the jejunum, taken at autopsy. The receptor was isolated from a woman aged 18 to 49 with breast cancer. This chain's CDR3 is CASSRLSGANVLTF. The CDR3 nucleotides read TGTGCCAGCAGTCGGCTCTCTGGGGCCAACGTCCTGACTTTC.